The text below deals with one T cell receptor beta chain. This specimen includes other DNA sequences encoding the same CDR3. The data were produced by immunoSEQ multiplex PCR, yet TCRdb's version contains in-frame clones alone and is incomplete. The sample lists under 200,000 clones, 80% to 85% occurring once. This sample is drawn from a study of blood T cell repertoires in COVID-19. Study as a whole: Acute and convalescent COVID-19 samples came from the United States, Italy and Spain. The cDNA or gDNA used as material had been derived from T cells, B-cell-depleted T cells, or PBMCs.

Participants were placed into cohorts based on the clinical history they reported. This CDR3 spans 14 amino acids. Germline V gives CDR1 SNHLY, CDR2 FYNNEI. V was trimmed by 4 bases and J by 8 bases, leaving 14 bases between them. The sequence came from a woman aged 60 to 75 who had recovered from COVID-19. Sequenced sample: PBMCs or T cells enriched from blood (not recorded which). V and J are TRBV2 and TRBJ1-4; D might be TRBD1 (6 bases). CDR3 protein: CASSVEQGGEKLFF. The CDR3 DNA sequence: TGTGCCAGCAGTGTCGAACAGGGTGGAGAAAAACTGTTTTTT. Looking up the rest from reference TRBV2 and TRBJ1-4 gives the full variable domain: EPEVTQTPSHQVTQMGQEVILRCVPISNHLYFYWYRQILGQKVEFLVSFYNNEISEKSEIFDDQFSVERPDGSNFTLKIRSTKLEDSAMYFCASSVEQGGEKLFFGSGTQLSVL.